These 17 T cell receptor beta chains originate from one sample sequenced in a study of cytomegalovirus exposure and HLA in healthy donors. PCR was performed using 60 Vbeta and 13 Jbeta primers. Sequencing was performed with immunoSEQ multiplex PCR; in TCRdb, only in-frame clones are kept and a portion is missing. The table records around 150,000 clones, around four fifths of them present only once. Input material: PBMCs. Source of these receptors: a woman aged 18-29 years in good health and CMV-seronegative.

The V gene is TRBV6-6, the J gene TRBJ1-1, with D possibly matching TRBD1 (5 bases). The CDR3 is made up of 13 amino acids. Germline CDR1 and CDR2: MNHNY and SVGAGI (reference sequence). The V gene lost 4 bases and the J gene lost 6 bases, with 12 bases spanning the gap. Written as DNA, the CDR3 is TGTGCCAGCAGTTTGTTCCAGGGCGCTGAAGCTTTCTTT. It translates to CASSLFQGAEAFF.

The rearrangement joins TRBV7-2 to TRBJ1-4; weak D call: TRBD1 (6 bases). V lost 0 bases to trimming and J lost 5 bases, with 10 bases between them. Germline V lookup: CDR1 SGHTA, CDR2 FQGNSA. This CDR3 is 15 amino acids long. This CDR3 reads CASSLAPRGNEKLFF. The CDR3 DNA reads TGTGCCAGCAGCTTAGCGCCGAGGGGGAATGAAAAACTGTTTTTT.

The chain joins TRBV10-3 to TRBJ1-2, with D hard to call. This CDR3 contains 14 residues. Germline V lookup: CDR1 ENHRY, CDR2 SYGVKD. Trimming stripped 2 bases from V and 2 bases from J, with 9 bases between. CDR3 loop: CAISEEVGNYGYTF. The CDR3 DNA sequence: TGTGCCATCAGTGAGGAGGTCGGGAACTATGGCTACACCTTC.

The rearrangement joins TRBV27 to TRBJ1-2; D gene unclear. Trimming took 8 bases from V and 0 from J, leaving 16 bases between them. Germline values: CDR1 MNHEY, CDR2 SMNVEV (reference sequence). This CDR3 has 15 residues. DNA for the CDR3: TGTGCCAGCCGCGGTGCGCCGCCTGCTAACTATGGCTACACCTTC. Translating it yields CASRGAPPANYGYTF.

The gene calls are TRBV5-1 and TRBJ1-2, with TRBD1 matching 9 bases. CDR3 length: 15 residues. J lost 3 bases, V lost 3 bases, and 6 bases had no gene match. Germline CDR1 reads SGHRS; CDR2 reads YFSETQ. CDR3 nucleotides: TGCGCCAGCAGCTGGGGACAGGGAATTGACTATGGCTACACCTTC. Its translation is CASSWGQGIDYGYTF.

J is TRBJ1-2 and V is TRBV7-8; TRBD1 matches at 7 bases. The CDR3 extends over 14 amino acids. The trim removed 4 bases at V and 8 bases at J, leaving 10 bases unmatched. Per germline, CDR1 SGHVS and CDR2 FQNEAQ. CDR3 DNA: TGTGCCAGCAGCTCATACAGGGACAGCAGAGGCTACACCTTC. Residues: CASSSYRDSRGYTF.

The chain uses TRBV30 and TRBJ2-2, with D perhaps matching TRBD2 (6 bases). The CDR3 length is 15 residues. Trimming removed 2 bases at V and 2 bases at J, with 12 bases between. Germline CDR1 GTSNPN, CDR2 SVGIG (reference sequence). The CDR3 DNA is TGTGCCTGGAGTCAAGGGACTTACAACACCGGGGAGCTGTTTTTT. Encoded protein: CAWSQGTYNTGELFF.

This clone turned up a few times. The chain uses TRBV4-2 and TRBJ1-4, with D uncertain. The germline V and J ends were trimmed by 2 bases and 5 bases, with 18 bases remaining between them. This CDR3 spans 17 amino acids. CDR1 is LGHNA and CDR2 is YNFKEQ in the germline V gene. As DNA, the CDR3 is TGTGCCAGCAGCCAATTTGGCAGCGACGGCGGAAATGAAAAACTGTTTTTT. Protein sequence: CASSQFGSDGGNEKLFF.

The V call is TRBV5-1, the J call TRBJ2-7; D gene unclear. V shed 0 bases and J shed 4 bases, with 8 bases lying between them. This CDR3 has 13 amino acids. In germline, CDR1 is SGHRS, CDR2 YFSETQ. The CDR3 reads CASSLGGRYEQYF. The CDR3 region has the DNA TGCGCCAGCAGCTTGGGAGGAAGGTACGAGCAGTACTTC.

The count of this clone is one. The DNA of the CDR3 is TGTGCCAGCAAACTAGAACACATTCAGTACTTC. Translation gives CASKLEHIQYF. This chain connects TRBV28 to TRBJ2-4; D is perhaps TRBD2 (5 bases). The CDR3 runs to 11 residues. V was trimmed by 7 bases and J by 8 bases, leaving 9 bases between them. Per the germline V gene, CDR1 is MDHEN and CDR2 is SYDVKM. Full variable domain (missing parts from reference TRBV28 and TRBJ2-4): DVKVTQSSRYLVKRTGEKVFLECVQDMDHENMFWYRQDPGLGLRLIYFSYDVKMKEKGDIPEGYSVSREKKERFSLILESASTNQTSMYLCASKLEHIQYFGAGTRLSVL.

The chain has TRBV28 and TRBJ2-7; 8 bases map to TRBD1. Germline CDR1 MDHEN, CDR2 SYDVKM. J gave up 4 bases and V 5 bases, and 7 bases lay outside the gene matches. CDR3 length: 14 residues. The CDR3 nucleotides are TGTGCCAGCAGTCCAGGGGGCGCGGAATACGAGCAGTACTTC. Translated, it gives CASSPGGAEYEQYF.

The J gene is TRBJ2-3, the V gene TRBV7-2; 7 nucleotides agree with TRBD2. The trim removed 5 bases at V and 2 bases at J, leaving 7 bases unmatched. The CDR3 is made up of 15 amino acids. Germline CDR1 is SGHTA and CDR2 is FQGNSA. The CDR3 is CASSPQRGHTDTQYF. DNA of the CDR3: TGTGCCAGCAGCCCCCAGCGGGGCCACACAGATACGCAGTATTTT. Complete variable domain (other parts from reference TRBV7-2 and TRBJ2-3): GAGVSQSPSNKVTEKGKDVELRCDPISGHTALYWYRQSLGQGLEFLIYFQGNSAPDKSGLPSDRFSAERTGGSVSTLTIQRTQQEDSAVYLCASSPQRGHTDTQYFGPGTRLTVL.

This chain joins TRBV5-8 and TRBJ1-1; D remains ambiguous. CDR3 size: 14 residues. The V gene lost 0 bases and the J gene lost 7 bases, with 13 bases spanning the gap. CDR1 SGHTS and CDR2 YDEGEE come from the germline V gene. CDR3 region: CASSLALSDREAFF. In DNA form, the CDR3 reads TGTGCCAGCAGCTTGGCCTTGAGCGACCGTGAAGCTTTCTTT.

The gene calls are TRBV2 and TRBJ1-3; 9 nucleotides agree with TRBD1. CDR3 length: 14 residues. V lost 6 bases, J lost 4 bases, and 4 bases stayed unmatched. Germline CDR1 SNHLY, CDR2 FYNNEI. CDR3 sequence: CASRAGTGGNTIYF. For the CDR3, the DNA is TGTGCCAGCAGGGCCGGGACAGGGGGAAACACCATATATTTT. The variable domain in full, with the rest retrieved from reference TRBV2 and TRBJ1-3, is EPEVTQTPSHQVTQMGQEVILRCVPISNHLYFYWYRQILGQKVEFLVSFYNNEISEKSEIFDDQFSVERPDGSNFTLKIRSTKLEDSAMYFCASRAGTGGNTIYFGEGSWLTVV.

The rearrangement joins TRBV30 to TRBJ2-1; 10 positions agree with TRBD2. After removal of 4 bases from V and 9 bases from J, the junction contained 9 bases not matched to a gene. CDR3 length: 14 residues. CDR1 and CDR2 (germline): GTSNPN, SVGIG (reference sequence). In nucleotides, the CDR3 is TGTGCCTGGATGGTGAGCGGGGGGGCGTTTGAGCAGTTCTTC. Translation gives CAWMVSGGAFEQFF.

The gene calls are TRBV28 and TRBJ1-3; D is uncertain. The CDR3 has 16 amino acids. V dropped 6 bases and J dropped 2 bases, with 17 bases sitting between them. The V gene's germline CDR1 is MDHEN and CDR2 SYDVKM. The CDR3 here is CASRLSGVRAGNTIYF. The DNA of the CDR3 is TGTGCCAGCAGGCTCAGCGGGGTTAGAGCTGGAAACACCATATATTTT.

V and J are TRBV28 and TRBJ1-2, with 7 nucleotides matching TRBD1. The CDR3 has 13 amino acids. Trimming removed 1 base from V and 8 bases from J; junction bases left unmatched: 4. CDR1 is MDHEN, CDR2 SYDVKM, per germline. CDR3 in amino acids: CASSLLRGGGYTF. CDR3 coding DNA: TGTGCCAGCAGTTTATTAAGAGGGGGCGGCTACACCTTC.